Below are 21 T cell receptor beta chains sequenced from a single sample in a study of early stage breast cancer tumors. Profiling relied on immunoSEQ multiplex PCR, and the TCRdb table lists in-frame clones only, not all of them. Among tens of thousands of clones listed, 83% were seen once. The material sequenced was blood. The source of these receptors is a person between 50 and 60 years old with breast cancer.

This chain uses TRBV18 with TRBJ1-2; D might be TRBD1 (6 bases). The CDR3 is 13 amino acids. Germline V CDR1 and CDR2: KGHSH, LQKENI. The V gene lost 8 bases and the J gene lost 2 bases, with 12 bases spanning the gap. The CDR3 reads CASSTGHNYGYTF. In DNA form, the CDR3 reads TGTGCCAGCAGCACGGGACACAACTATGGCTACACCTTC.

The V gene is TRBV27, the J gene TRBJ2-7; 8 nucleotides match TRBD2. CDR1 MNHEY and CDR2 SMNVEV come from the germline V gene (reference sequence). The CDR3 covers 14 residues. V lost 3 bases, J lost 12 bases, and 13 bases stayed unmatched. The CDR3 DNA sequence: TGTGCCAGCAGTTTCGTCGGAGCAGCGGGAGAACGGTACTTC. It is translated as CASSFVGAAGERYF.

This clone came up once. CDR3 nucleotides: TGTGCCATCACCAAGGGACAGAATGATGAAGCTTTCTTT. Translated: CAITKGQNDEAFF. The chain carries TRBV10-3 and TRBJ1-1; 7 nucleotides match TRBD1. The V gene end was trimmed by 7 bases and the J gene end by 7 bases; junction bases not matched to a gene: 9. Germline loops: CDR1 ENHRY, CDR2 SYGVKD. This CDR3 is built from 13 residues.

This clone has only a few counts. The DNA for the CDR3 is TGTGCCACCCGTACCGGGACAGGGGGGAGAGGTACGCAGTATTTT. The encoded protein is CATRTGTGGRGTQYF. The chain employs TRBV6-5 and TRBJ2-3, with 11 bases fitting TRBD1. Germline trimming cut 10 bases from V and 8 bases from J; bases unmatched to any gene: 14. CDR1 is MNHEY, CDR2 SVGAGI, per germline. The CDR3 totals 15 residues.

This clone has just one count. V and J are TRBV27 and TRBJ1-4, with no clear D. Between the trimmed V and J ends, which lost 6 bases and 1 base, there was a span of 12 bases. CDR1 is MNHEY, CDR2 SMNVEV, per germline (reference sequence). The CDR3 length is 15 residues. The CDR3: CASSSFFGTNEKLFF. In nucleotides, the CDR3 is TGTGCCAGCAGCAGCTTTTTCGGAACTAATGAAAAACTGTTTTTT.

The J gene is TRBJ2-5, the V gene TRBV7-2; possibly TRBD2 for D (5 bases). CDR3 size: 15 residues. In germline, CDR1 is SGHTA, CDR2 FQGNSA. V was clipped by 7 bases and J by 1 base, with 16 bases between them. CDR3 in DNA: TGTGCCAGCACTACTAGTACCACGACCCAAGAGACCCAGTACTTC. Translating it yields CASTTSTTTQETQYF.

V gene TRBV18 combines with J gene TRBJ1-2, with unresolved D. This CDR3 is 12 amino acids long. Germline V gene sequence: CDR1 KGHSH, CDR2 LQKENI. Trimming cost V 4 bases and J 1 base, with 4 bases left between them. The CDR3 region has the DNA TGTGCCAGCTCACGAGATAACTATGGCTACACCTTC. Translated, it gives CASSRDNYGYTF.

The chain carries TRBV2 and TRBJ2-1; D is unresolved. Germline V gene sequence: CDR1 SNHLY, CDR2 FYNNEI. The CDR3 has 13 amino acids. Trimming took 5 bases from V and 2 from J, leaving 7 bases between them. Here the CDR3 reads CASSQGTYNEQFF. The CDR3 DNA is TGTGCCAGCAGTCAAGGGACCTACAATGAGCAGTTCTTC.

The chain recombines TRBV7-3 with TRBJ2-7, with D unresolved. CDR1 is SGHTA and CDR2 is FQGTGA in the germline V gene. The CDR3 has 13 amino acids. The V end was cut by 0 bases, the J end by 4 bases, with 7 bases between. The CDR3 spells CASSLTYGYEQYF. The CDR3 nucleotides read TGTGCCAGCAGCTTAACGTACGGGTACGAGCAGTACTTC.

This clone was counted only a few times. The V gene is TRBV2, the J gene TRBJ2-7, with no clear D. This CDR3 spans 11 amino acids. Germline CDR1 is SNHLY and CDR2 is FYNNEI. Between the trimmed V and J ends, which lost 7 bases and 5 bases, there was a span of 9 bases. The CDR3 loop is CASTPLHEQYF. CDR3 bases: TGTGCCAGCACTCCCCTCCACGAGCAGTACTTC.

V gene TRBV13 combines with J gene TRBJ2-2; the match to TRBD2 covers 14 bases. This CDR3 region has 19 residues. V shed 5 bases and J 0 bases; nucleotides not matched to a gene: 8. Per germline, CDR1 PRHDT and CDR2 FYEKMQ (reference sequence). CDR3 sequence: CASSPGTSGSFANTGELFF. CDR3 nucleotide sequence: TGTGCCAGCAGCCCAGGGACTAGCGGGAGCTTCGCGAACACCGGGGAGCTGTTTTTT.

The J gene is TRBJ2-3, the V gene TRBV5-1; D gene ambiguous. This CDR3 has 15 residues. Per germline, CDR1 SGHRS and CDR2 YFSETQ. V was pared by 1 base and J by 1 base, with 10 bases between. CDR3 in DNA: TGCGCCAGCAGCTTGCATCTGCTGGGCACAGATACGCAGTATTTT. This encodes CASSLHLLGTDTQYF.

The chain recombines TRBV7-9 with TRBJ1-1; D possibly corresponds to TRBD1 (6 bases). Trimming left V 0 bases short and J 7 bases short, with 12 bases between. Germline V lookup: CDR1 SEHNR, CDR2 FQNEAQ (reference sequence). The CDR3 is made up of 14 amino acids. DNA of the CDR3: TGTGCCAGCAGCTTAGCCGGGGGGCAGGATGAAGCTTTCTTT. This translates into CASSLAGGQDEAFF.

This chain links TRBV27 with TRBJ2-1; 14 bases match TRBD2. The CDR3 runs 14 residues. The V gene end was trimmed by 9 bases and the J gene end by 7 bases; junction bases not matched to a gene: 5. Germline V gives CDR1 MNHEY, CDR2 SMNVEV (reference sequence). In nucleotides, the CDR3 is TGTGCCAGTAGTAGACTAGCGGGAGGGAATGAGCAGTTCTTC. Translating it yields CASSRLAGGNEQFF.

CDR3 sequence (DNA): TGTGCCAGCAGCTTAACACTAGCGGGAGGAAATGAGCAGTTCTTC. This encodes CASSLTLAGGNEQFF. The V call is TRBV7-9, the J call TRBJ2-1, with 12 nucleotides matching TRBD2. Germline CDR1 is SEHNR and CDR2 is FQNEAQ (reference sequence). The CDR3 spans 15 residues. Trimming took 2 bases from V and 7 from J; bases not matched to a gene: 3.

This chain connects TRBV5-4 to TRBJ1-2, with D tentatively TRBD1 (5 bases). The germline V gene encodes CDR1 SGHNT and CDR2 YYREEE (reference sequence). The CDR3 extends over 11 amino acids. Trimming left V 4 bases short and J 5 bases short, with 6 bases between. The DNA for the CDR3 is TGTGCCAGCAGCGACAGATATGGCTACACCTTC. Translating it yields CASSDRYGYTF. Full variable domain (missing parts from reference TRBV5-4 and TRBJ1-2): ETGVTQSPTHLIKTRGQQVTLRCSSQSGHNTVSWYQQALGQGPQFIFQYYREEENGRGNFPPRFSGLQFPNYSSELNVNALELDDSALYLCASSDRYGYTFGSGTRLTVV.

V usage is TRBV5-1 and J usage is TRBJ2-3, with D possibly matching TRBD2 (5 bases). Trimming pared 4 bases from V and 6 bases from J, leaving 12 bases between. The CDR3 is made up of 13 amino acids. The germline gives CDR1 SGHRS, CDR2 YFSETQ. The CDR3 loop is CASSLAGVDTQYF. CDR3 coding DNA: TGCGCCAGCAGCCTAGCCGGGGTCGATACGCAGTATTTT. Looking up the rest from reference TRBV5-1 and TRBJ2-3 gives the full variable domain: KAGVTQTPRYLIKTRGQQVTLSCSPISGHRSVSWYQQTPGQGLQFLFEYFSETQRNKGNFPGRFSGRQFSNSRSEMNVSTLELGDSALYLCASSLAGVDTQYFGPGTRLTVL.

This chain links TRBV5-1 with TRBJ2-5; D may be TRBD1 or TRBD2 (5 bases each). CDR1 and CDR2 from the germline V gene are SGHRS and YFSETQ. Deletions cut 0 bases from V and 5 bases from J, with 14 bases between. The CDR3 runs to 15 residues. CDR3 sequence (DNA): TGCGCCAGCAGCTTGGCGGGGCAGGGTTCCGAGACCCAGTACTTC. Protein sequence: CASSLAGQGSETQYF.

The J gene is TRBJ1-5, the V gene TRBV6-1; the D is unclear. Trimming cost V 8 bases and J 4 bases, with 12 bases left between them. This CDR3 region has 13 residues. Germline lookup yields CDR1 MNHNS and CDR2 SASEGT. DNA of the CDR3: TGTGCCAGCTCGGGTCGGCGGAATCAGCCCCAGCATTTT. It specifies CASSGRRNQPQHF.

The V gene is TRBV5-1, the J gene TRBJ1-4; 10 bases align to TRBD1. The CDR3 is 15 amino acids. J was trimmed by 4 bases and V by 4 bases; bases with no gene match: 4. CDR1 SGHRS and CDR2 YFSETQ come from the germline V gene. Here the CDR3 reads CASSPGTGDNEKLFF. For the CDR3, the DNA is TGCGCCAGCAGCCCAGGGACAGGGGATAATGAAAAACTGTTTTTT.

V usage is TRBV10-3 and J usage is TRBJ2-1, with TRBD2 as a possible D gene (6 bases). Deletions cut 6 bases from V and 5 bases from J, with 14 bases between. The CDR3 has 14 residues. Looked up from germline, CDR1 is ENHRY and CDR2 is SYGVKD. The CDR3 here is CAIRAGLADNEQFF. The CDR3 DNA reads as TGTGCCATCAGGGCGGGGTTAGCGGACAATGAGCAGTTCTTC.